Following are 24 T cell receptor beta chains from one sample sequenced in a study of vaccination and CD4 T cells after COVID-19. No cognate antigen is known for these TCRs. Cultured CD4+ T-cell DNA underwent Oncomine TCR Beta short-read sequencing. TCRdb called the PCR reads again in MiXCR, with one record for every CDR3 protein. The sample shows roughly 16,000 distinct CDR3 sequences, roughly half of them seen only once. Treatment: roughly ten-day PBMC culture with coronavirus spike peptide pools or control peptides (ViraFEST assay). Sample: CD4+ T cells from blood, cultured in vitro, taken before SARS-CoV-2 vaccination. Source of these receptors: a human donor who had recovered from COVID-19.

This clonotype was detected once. Written as DNA, the CDR3 is TGTGCCAGCAGTTACAGGAACATCAGGAGCACTGAAGCTTTCTTT. Protein sequence: CASSYRNIRSTEAFF. The V call is TRBV6-2 or TRBV6-3, the J call TRBJ1-1; no definite D call. Per the germline V gene, CDR1 is MNHEY and CDR2 is SVGEGT. The CDR3 spans 15 residues. V shed 2 bases and J shed 4 bases, with 14 bases lying between them.

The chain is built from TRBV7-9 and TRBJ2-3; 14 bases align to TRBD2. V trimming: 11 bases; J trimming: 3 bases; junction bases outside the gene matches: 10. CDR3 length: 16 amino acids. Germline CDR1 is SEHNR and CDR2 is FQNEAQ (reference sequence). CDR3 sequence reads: CASRPGTSGRTDTQYF. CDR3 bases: TGTGCCTCACGGCCCGGGACTAGCGGGAGAACAGATACGCAGTATTTT.

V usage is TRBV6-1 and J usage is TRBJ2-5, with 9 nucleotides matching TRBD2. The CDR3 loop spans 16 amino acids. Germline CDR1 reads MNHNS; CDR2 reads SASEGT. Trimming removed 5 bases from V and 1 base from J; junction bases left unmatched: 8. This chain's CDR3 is CASSHKPSGTQETQYF. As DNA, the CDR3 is TGTGCCAGCAGTCATAAACCTAGCGGGACCCAAGAGACCCAGTACTTC.

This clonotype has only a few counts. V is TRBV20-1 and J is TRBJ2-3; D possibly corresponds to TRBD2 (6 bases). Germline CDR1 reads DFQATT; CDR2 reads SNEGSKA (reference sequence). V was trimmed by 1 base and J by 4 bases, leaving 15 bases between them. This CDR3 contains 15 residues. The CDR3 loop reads CSARVSGSDSDTQYF. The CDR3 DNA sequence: TGCAGTGCTAGAGTGTCCGGGAGCGACTCAGATACGCAGTATTTT.

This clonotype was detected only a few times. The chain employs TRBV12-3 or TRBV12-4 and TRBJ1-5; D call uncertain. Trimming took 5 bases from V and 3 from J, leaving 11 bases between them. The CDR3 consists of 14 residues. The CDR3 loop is CASSRVGDNQPQHF. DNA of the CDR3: TGTGCCAGCAGTCGAGTCGGGGACAATCAGCCCCAGCATTTT.

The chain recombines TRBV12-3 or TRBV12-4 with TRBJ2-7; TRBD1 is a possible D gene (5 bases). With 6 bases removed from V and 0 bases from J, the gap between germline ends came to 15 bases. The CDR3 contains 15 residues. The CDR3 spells CASSHGALGSYEQYF. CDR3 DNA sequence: TGTGCCAGCAGCCATGGGGCCCTCGGCTCCTACGAGCAGTACTTC.

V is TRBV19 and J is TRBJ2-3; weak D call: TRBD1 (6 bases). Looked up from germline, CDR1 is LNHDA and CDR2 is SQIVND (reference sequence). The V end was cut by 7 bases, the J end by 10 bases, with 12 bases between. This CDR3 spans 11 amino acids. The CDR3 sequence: CASTSQGSQYF. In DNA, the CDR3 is TGTGCCAGTACCTCACAGGGATCGCAGTATTTT.

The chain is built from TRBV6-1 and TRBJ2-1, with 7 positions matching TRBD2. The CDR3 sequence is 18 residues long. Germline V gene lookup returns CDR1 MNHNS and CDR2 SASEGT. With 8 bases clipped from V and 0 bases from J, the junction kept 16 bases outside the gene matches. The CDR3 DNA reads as TGTGCCAGCTCCCATGGCGGGAGAAGTGTTAGCTCCTACAATGAGCAGTTCTTC. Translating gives CASSHGGRSVSSYNEQFF.

CDR3 loop: CATSDPIRGEQETQYF. The CDR3 DNA sequence: TGTGCCACCAGTGACCCAATTCGGGGGGAACAAGAGACCCAGTACTTC. J is TRBJ2-5 and V is TRBV24-1; 7 nucleotides match TRBD2. CDR1 and CDR2 (germline): KGHDR, SFDVKD. This CDR3 is 16 amino acids long. V was pared by 4 bases and J by 2 bases, with 9 bases of the junction left unmatched.

The CDR3 spells CASSLDSGGLEIGIQYF. CDR3 nucleotides: TGTGCCAGCAGCTTAGATTCAGGGGGACTCGAGATCGGCATTCAGTACTTC. The rearrangement links TRBV7-2 to TRBJ2-4; TRBD1 might be the D (7 bases). Between the trimmed V and J ends, which lost 1 base and 9 bases, there was a span of 22 bases. Looked up from germline, CDR1 is SGHTA and CDR2 is FQGNSA. There are 17 residues in the CDR3.

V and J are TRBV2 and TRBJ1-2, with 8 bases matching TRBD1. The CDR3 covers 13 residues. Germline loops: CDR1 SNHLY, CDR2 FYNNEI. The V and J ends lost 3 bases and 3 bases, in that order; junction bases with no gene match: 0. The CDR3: CASSEGQDYGYTF. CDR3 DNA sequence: TGTGCCAGCAGTGAGGGACAGGACTATGGCTACACCTTC. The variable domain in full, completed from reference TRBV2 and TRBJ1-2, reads EPEVTQTPSHQVTQMGQEVILRCVPISNHLYFYWYRQILGQKVEFLVSFYNNEISEKSEIFDDQFSVERPDGSNFTLKIRSTKLEDSAMYFCASSEGQDYGYTFGSGTRLTVV.

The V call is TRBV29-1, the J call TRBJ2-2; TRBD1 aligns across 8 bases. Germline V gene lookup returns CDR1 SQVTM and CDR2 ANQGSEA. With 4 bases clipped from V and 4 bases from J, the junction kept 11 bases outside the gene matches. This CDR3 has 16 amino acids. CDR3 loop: CSVGKTGAGSTGELFF. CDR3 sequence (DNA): TGCAGCGTTGGCAAGACAGGGGCGGGGAGCACCGGGGAGCTGTTTTTT.

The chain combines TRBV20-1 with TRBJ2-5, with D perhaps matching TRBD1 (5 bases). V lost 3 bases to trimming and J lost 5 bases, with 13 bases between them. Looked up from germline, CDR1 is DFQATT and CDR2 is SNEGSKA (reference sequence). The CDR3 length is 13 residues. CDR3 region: CSASRQPGETQYF. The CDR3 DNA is TGCAGTGCTAGTAGACAGCCAGGGGAGACCCAGTACTTC.

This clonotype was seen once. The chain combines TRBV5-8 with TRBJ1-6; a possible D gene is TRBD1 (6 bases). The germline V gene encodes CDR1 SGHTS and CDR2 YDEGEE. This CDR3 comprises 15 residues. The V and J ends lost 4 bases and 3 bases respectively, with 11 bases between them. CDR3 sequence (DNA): TGTGCCAGCAGCACTGGACAGTTCTATAATTCACCCCTCCACTTT. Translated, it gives CASSTGQFYNSPLHF.

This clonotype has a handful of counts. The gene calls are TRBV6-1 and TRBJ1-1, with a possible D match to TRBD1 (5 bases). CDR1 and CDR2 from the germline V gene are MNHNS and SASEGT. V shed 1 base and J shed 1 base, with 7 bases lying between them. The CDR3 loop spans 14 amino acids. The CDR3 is CASSEGDRNTEAFF. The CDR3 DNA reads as TGTGCCAGCAGTGAAGGCGACAGGAACACTGAAGCTTTCTTT.

CDR3 sequence: CASSPDRGHLSGYTF. The CDR3 region has the DNA TGTGCCAGCAGCCCGGACAGGGGGCATCTCTCTGGCTACACCTTC. This chain joins TRBV7-8 and TRBJ1-2; 11 bases match TRBD1. After removal of 5 bases from V and 7 bases from J, the junction contained 9 bases not matched to a gene. There are 15 residues in the CDR3. The V gene's germline CDR1 is SGHVS and CDR2 FQNEAQ.

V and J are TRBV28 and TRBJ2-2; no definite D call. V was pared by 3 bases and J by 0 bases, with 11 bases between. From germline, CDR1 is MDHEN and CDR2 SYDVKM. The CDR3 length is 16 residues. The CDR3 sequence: CASSFGFGPNTGELFF. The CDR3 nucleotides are TGTGCCAGCAGTTTTGGTTTCGGGCCGAACACCGGGGAGCTGTTTTTT.

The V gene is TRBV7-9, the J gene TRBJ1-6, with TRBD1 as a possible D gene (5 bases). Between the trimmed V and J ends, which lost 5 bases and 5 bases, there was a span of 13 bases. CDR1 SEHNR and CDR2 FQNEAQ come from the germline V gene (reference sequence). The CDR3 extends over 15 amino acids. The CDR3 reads CASSQGTGDNSPLHF. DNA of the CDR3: TGTGCCAGCAGCCAAGGGACGGGAGATAATTCACCCCTCCACTTT.

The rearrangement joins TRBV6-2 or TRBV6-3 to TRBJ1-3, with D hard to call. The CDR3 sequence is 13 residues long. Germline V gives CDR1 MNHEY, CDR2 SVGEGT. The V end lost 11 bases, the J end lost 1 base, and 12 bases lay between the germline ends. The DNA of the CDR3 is TGTGCCGGGCGGACTGCTTCTGGAAACACCATATATTTT. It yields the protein CAGRTASGNTIYF.

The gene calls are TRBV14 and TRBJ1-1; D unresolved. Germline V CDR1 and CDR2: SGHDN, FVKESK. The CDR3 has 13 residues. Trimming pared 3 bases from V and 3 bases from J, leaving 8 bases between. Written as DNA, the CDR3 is TGTGCCAGCAGCCAGATGAGGGACACTGAAGCTTTCTTT. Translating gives CASSQMRDTEAFF.

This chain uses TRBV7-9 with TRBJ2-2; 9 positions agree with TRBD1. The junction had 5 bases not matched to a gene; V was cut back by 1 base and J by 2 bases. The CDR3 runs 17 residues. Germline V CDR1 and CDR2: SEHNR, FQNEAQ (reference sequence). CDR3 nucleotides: TGTGCCAGCAGCTTAGGCGGGGGACAGGGTAACACCGGGGAGCTGTTTTTT. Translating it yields CASSLGGGQGNTGELFF.

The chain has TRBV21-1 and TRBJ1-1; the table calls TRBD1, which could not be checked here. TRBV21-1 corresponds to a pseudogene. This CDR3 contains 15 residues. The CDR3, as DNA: TGTGCCAGCAGCAACCAGGACAGGGCGAACACTGAAGCCTTCTTT. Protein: CASSNQDRANTEAFF.

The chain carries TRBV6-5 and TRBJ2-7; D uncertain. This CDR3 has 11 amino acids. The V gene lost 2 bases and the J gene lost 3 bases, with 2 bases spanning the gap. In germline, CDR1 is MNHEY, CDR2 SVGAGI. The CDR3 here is CASSYDYEQYF. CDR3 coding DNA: TGTGCCAGCAGTTACGACTACGAGCAGTACTTC.

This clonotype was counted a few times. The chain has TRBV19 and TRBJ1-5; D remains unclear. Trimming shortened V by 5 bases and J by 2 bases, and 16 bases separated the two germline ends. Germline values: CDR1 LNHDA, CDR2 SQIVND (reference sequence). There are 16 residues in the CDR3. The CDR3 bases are TGTGCCAGTAGTGGTGGAGTCGCGAGTGGCAATCAGCCCCAGCATTTT. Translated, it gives CASSGGVASGNQPQHF.